This section outlines one TCR beta chain sequence together with its context. This sample was included in a study of T cell changes during pregnancy in multiple sclerosis. This CDR3 is built from 18 residues. Germline values: CDR1 SEHNR, CDR2 FQNEAQ (reference sequence). Trimming cost V 7 bases and J 0 bases; bases outside gene matches: 13. Profiled with immunoSEQ multiplex PCR; TCRdb holds only in-frame clones, not every one. The sample contains under 80,000 clones, approximately 86% of which appear only once. This TCR derives from a female donor with multiple sclerosis, enrolled in a pregnancy study. Sequencing used peripheral blood, obtained in the first trimester of pregnancy. This chain joins TRBV7-9 and TRBJ2-3; 10 bases align to TRBD1. The CDR3 spells CASTTRGQGYTSTDTQYF. In DNA form, the CDR3 reads TGTGCCAGCACAACCAGGGGACAGGGGTATACTAGCACAGATACGCAGTATTTT.